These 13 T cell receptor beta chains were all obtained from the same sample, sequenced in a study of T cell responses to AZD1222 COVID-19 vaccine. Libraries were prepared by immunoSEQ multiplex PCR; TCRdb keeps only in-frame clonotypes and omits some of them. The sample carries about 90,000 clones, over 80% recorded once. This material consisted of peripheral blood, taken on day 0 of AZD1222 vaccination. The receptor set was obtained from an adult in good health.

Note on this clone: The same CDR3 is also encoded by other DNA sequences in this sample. CDR3 amino acids: CASSPPGANSNQPQHF. The CDR3 DNA sequence: TGTGCCAGCTCACCCCCGGGCGCCAATAGCAATCAGCCCCAGCATTTT. J is TRBJ1-5 and V is TRBV18; D is unresolved. The CDR3 consists of 16 residues. Looked up from germline, CDR1 is KGHSH and CDR2 is LQKENI. V lost 3 bases and J 0 bases, leaving 12 bases between the germline ends.

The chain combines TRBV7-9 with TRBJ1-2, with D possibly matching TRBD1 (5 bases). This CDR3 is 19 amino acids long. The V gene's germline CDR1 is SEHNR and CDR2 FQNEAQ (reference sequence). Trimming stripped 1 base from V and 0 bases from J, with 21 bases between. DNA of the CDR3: TGTGCCAGCAGCTTAGAAGGCAGGAGGGGTGACGGAGCTAACTATGGCTACACCTTC. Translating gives CASSLEGRRGDGANYGYTF.

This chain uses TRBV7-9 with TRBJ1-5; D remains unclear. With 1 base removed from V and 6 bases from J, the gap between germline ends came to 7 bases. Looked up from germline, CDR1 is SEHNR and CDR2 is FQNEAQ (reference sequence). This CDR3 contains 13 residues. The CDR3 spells CASSLGWGQPQHF. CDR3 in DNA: TGTGCCAGCAGCTTAGGATGGGGTCAGCCCCAGCATTTT.

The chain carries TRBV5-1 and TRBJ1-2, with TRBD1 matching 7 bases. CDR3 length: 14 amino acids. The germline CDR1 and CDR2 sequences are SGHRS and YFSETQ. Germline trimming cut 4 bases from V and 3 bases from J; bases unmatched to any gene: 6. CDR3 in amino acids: CASSLDRVDYGYTF. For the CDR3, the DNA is TGCGCCAGCAGCCTCGACAGGGTCGACTATGGCTACACCTTC. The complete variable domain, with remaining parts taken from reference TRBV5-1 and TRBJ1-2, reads KAGVTQTPRYLIKTRGQQVTLSCSPISGHRSVSWYQQTPGQGLQFLFEYFSETQRNKGNFPGRFSGRQFSNSRSEMNVSTLELGDSALYLCASSLDRVDYGYTFGSGTRLTVV.

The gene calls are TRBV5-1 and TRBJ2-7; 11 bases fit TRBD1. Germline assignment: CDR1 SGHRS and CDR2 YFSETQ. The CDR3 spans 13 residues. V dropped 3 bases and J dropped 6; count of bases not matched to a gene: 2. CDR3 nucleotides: TGCGCCAGCAGCTGGGGACAGGGGGGCGAGCAGTACTTC. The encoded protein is CASSWGQGGEQYF.

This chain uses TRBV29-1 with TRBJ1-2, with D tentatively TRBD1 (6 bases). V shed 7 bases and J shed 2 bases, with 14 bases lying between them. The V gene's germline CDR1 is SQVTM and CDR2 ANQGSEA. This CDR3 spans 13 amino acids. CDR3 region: CSAGGRENYGYTF. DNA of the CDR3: TGCAGCGCCGGGGGGCGCGAAAACTATGGCTACACCTTC.

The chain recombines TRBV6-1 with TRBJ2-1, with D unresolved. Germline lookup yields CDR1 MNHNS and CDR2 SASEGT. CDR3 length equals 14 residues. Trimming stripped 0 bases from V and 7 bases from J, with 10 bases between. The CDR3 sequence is CASSEATVGNEQFF. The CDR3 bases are TGTGCCAGCAGTGAAGCGACGGTTGGTAATGAGCAGTTCTTC.

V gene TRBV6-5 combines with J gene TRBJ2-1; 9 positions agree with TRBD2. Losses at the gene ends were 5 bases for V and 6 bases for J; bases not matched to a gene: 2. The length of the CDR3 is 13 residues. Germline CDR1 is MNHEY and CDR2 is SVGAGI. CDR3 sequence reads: CASSRAGGNEQFF. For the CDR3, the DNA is TGTGCCAGCAGTAGAGCGGGAGGCAATGAGCAGTTCTTC.

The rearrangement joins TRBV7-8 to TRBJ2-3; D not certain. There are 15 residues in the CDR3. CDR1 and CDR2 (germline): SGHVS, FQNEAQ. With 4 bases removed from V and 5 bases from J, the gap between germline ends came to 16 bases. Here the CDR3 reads CASSSLTPRVDTQYF. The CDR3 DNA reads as TGTGCCAGCAGCTCCCTCACCCCACGGGTAGATACGCAGTATTTT.

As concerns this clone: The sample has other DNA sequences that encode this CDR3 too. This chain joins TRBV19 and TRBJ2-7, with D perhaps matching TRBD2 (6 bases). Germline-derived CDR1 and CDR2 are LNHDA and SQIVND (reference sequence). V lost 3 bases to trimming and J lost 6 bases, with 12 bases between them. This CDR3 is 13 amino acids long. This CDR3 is CASSILLAGEQYF. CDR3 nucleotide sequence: TGTGCCAGTAGTATTTTACTAGCAGGCGAGCAGTACTTC.

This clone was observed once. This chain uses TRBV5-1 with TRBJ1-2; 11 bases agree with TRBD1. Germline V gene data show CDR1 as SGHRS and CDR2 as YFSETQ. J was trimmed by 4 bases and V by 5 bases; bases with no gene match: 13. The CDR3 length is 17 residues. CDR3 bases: TGCGCCAGCAGTCTTACACACACCGGGACAGGGGGCTATGGCTACACCTTC. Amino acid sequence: CASSLTHTGTGGYGYTF.

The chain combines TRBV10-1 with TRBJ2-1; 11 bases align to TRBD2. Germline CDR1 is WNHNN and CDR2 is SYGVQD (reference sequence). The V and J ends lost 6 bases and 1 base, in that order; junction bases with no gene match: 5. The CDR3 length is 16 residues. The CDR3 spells CASSGTSGVSYNEQFF. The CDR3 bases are TGCGCCAGCAGCGGGACTAGCGGAGTGTCCTACAATGAGCAGTTCTTC.

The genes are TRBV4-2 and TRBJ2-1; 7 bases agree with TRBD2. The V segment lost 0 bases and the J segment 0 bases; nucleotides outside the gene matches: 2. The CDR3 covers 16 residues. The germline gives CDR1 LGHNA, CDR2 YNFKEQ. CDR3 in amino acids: CASSQEAGPSYNEQFF. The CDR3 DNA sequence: TGTGCCAGCAGCCAAGAAGCGGGACCCTCCTACAATGAGCAGTTCTTC.